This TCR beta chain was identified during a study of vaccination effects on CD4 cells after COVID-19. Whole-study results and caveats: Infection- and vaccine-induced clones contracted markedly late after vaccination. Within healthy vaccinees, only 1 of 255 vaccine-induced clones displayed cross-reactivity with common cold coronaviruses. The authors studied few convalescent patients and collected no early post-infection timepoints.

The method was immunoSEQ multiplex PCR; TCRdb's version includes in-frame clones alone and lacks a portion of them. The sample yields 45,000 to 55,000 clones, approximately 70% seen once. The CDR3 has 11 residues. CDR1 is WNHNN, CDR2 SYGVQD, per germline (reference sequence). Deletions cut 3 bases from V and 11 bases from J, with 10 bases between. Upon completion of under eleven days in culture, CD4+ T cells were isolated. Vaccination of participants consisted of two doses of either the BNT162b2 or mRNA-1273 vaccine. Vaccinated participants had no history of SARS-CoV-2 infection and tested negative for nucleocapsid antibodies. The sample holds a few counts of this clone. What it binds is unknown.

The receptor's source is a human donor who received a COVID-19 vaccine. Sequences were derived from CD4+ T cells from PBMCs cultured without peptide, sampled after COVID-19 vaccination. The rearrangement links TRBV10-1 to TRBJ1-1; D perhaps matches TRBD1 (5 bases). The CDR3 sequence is CASSERGNAFF. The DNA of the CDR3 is TGCGCCAGCAGTGAAAGGGGAAACGCTTTCTTT.